This T cell receptor beta chain is from a study of blood T cells in healthy people across ages (dated by TCRdb to about 2015). Concerning the study at large: Template switching captured roughly one uniquely barcoded TCR beta cDNA molecule per two T cells in model experiments. Age-related changes in TCR beta repertoire diversity were measured in the study by deep sequencing normalized with unique cDNA molecular identifiers. Four age groups were formed from the donors: young (average approximately 15 years), middle-aged (less than 40), aged (roughly 58) and long-lived (around 82). To avoid experimental bias, donors of different ages were randomly spread across the sequencing lanes. Using the same blood draw, the study looked at two additional independent replicas of 1 million unique cDNA reads for two donors, one aged 18 to 30 and the other aged 80 or older. The investigation overall reported the following: Estimates of total diversity based on one million sequenced T cells were considered lower bounds and underestimates. Observed TCR beta diversity per million T cells fell roughly linearly with age, and a significant reduction was already apparent by age approximately 41. Since profiling was done on bulk unsorted PBMCs, naive and antigen-experienced compartments could not be conclusively compared. Compared with the aged group, more naive CD4+ T cells, fewer expanded clones and increased TCR diversity were shown by the long-lived group, suggesting age selection. Donor CMV infection status was unknown, potentially confounding age-related changes in expanded clonotypes. A strong correlation was found between observed TCR beta diversity and the percentage of naive T cells measured by flow cytometry.

The V end gives up 8 bases and the J end 4 bases, leaving 5 bases in the junction not matched to a gene. CDR1 and CDR2 were assigned from the germline V gene as SNHLY and FYNNEI. Including the terminal cysteine and phenylalanine, the CDR3 comprises 14 residues. Of all the DNA, just the CDR3 is kept, 42 bases in frame from base 1. This clonotype was detected a few times. Its specific antigen is unknown. Base quality data are lacking; no much larger clone is found one base away. The 39 donors, aged about 6 to 90 years, were systemically healthy Caucasian individuals from Russia. Each donor gave 8 to 10 milliliters of peripheral blood, collected into EDTA-treated Vacutainer tubes. Ficoll-Paque density-gradient centrifugation was used to isolate PBMCs, with at least 6.5 million obtained per sample. Total RNA, at least 6 micrograms per sample, was extracted from PBMCs with Trizol reagent. For every donor, flow cytometry on a PBMC aliquot measured the percentage of naive CD45RAhigh/CD27high T cells.

The method was 5' RACE. Sequencing was carried out with an Illumina HiSeq 2500. A second PCR of roughly 6 to 11 cycles was performed with a sample-barcoded 5' primer and a J-beta primer mix. Each TCR beta cDNA molecule received a unique molecular identifier from a template-switch 5' adaptor carrying 12 random nucleotides. Each sample yielded at least 3 million CDR3-containing paired-end reads. The Mint cDNA synthesis kit, primed by a TRBC-specific oligonucleotide, was used to synthesize first-strand cDNA from all RNA. Following uracil-DNA glycosylase treatment, all cDNA underwent a first 18-cycle PCR with the universal primers M1SS and BC2_uni_R. As for the authors' bioinformatics: For normalization, 1 million high-quality reads were randomly selected from each sample, with every read carrying a distinct molecular identifier. Reads with shared molecular identifiers were discarded instead of being binned into consensus sequences. MiTCR, with a Q25 quality threshold and the strictest error-elimination algorithm, was used for CDR3 identification, clonotype clustering and error correction. A nonparametric unseen species model with Euler transformation was used to estimate a lower bound on total TCR beta diversity. Clones were called with MiXCR by TCRdb after fastp trimmed the public reads at Q25, and only in-frame beta chains were retained. Every distinct CDR3 protein forms one entry, paired with its most common genes and DNA. TCRdb assigned the V and J calls; the authors' analysis was not used. The table for this sample lists just over 1 million distinct CDR3 sequences; roughly 45% of them were counted only once. The top ten hold approximately 20% of the sample.

The chain is assembled from TRBV2 and TRBJ2-1; 10 nucleotides in the junction match TRBD2. The sequence came from a woman aged 60 to 75 in good health. Sequencing was carried out using blood. This receptor has the CDR3 CASAGLARYNEQFF. The DNA sequence is given as TGTGCCAGCGCGGGACTAGCGCGATACAATGAGCAGTTCTTC. This CDR3, with the reference TRBV2 and TRBJ2-1 proteins standing in past its ends, gives the full variable domain EPEVTQTPSHQVTQMGQEVILRCVPISNHLYFYWYRQILGQKVEFLVSFYNNEISEKSEIFDDQFSVERPDGSNFTLKIRSTKLEDSAMYFCASAGLARYNEQFFGPGTRLTVL.